These T cell receptor beta chains were read from a single sample in a study of blood T cell repertoires in COVID-19. The table came from immunoSEQ multiplex PCR; TCRdb's copy has only in-frame clones and leaves some out. Here the sample spans tens of thousands of clones, over 70% being singletons. The sample comprised peripheral blood. All receptors come from an elderly woman with active or convalescent COVID-19. Both conserved end residues are part of each CDR3. A D gene is named only where the DNA matches it firmly. Not every row has a clone size; where given, it reads once, few, many or a size class.

>TRBV28|TRBJ1-2|NA|NA
TGTGCCGAAGCGTCGGGGGGGCTTGGCTATGGCTACACCTTC
CAEASGGLGYGYTF
>TRBV18|TRBJ2-3|NA|TRBD2
TGTGCCAGCTCCCAGGGAGGTAGCGGGAGCCCAGATACGCAGTATTTT
CASSQGGSGSPDTQYF
>TRBV6-5|TRBJ1-3|NA|NA
TGTGCCAGCAGCGCGACAGCGTACTCTGGAAACACCATATATTTT
CASSATAYSGNTIYF
>TRBV19|TRBJ1-5|NA|TRBD1
TGTGCCAGTGGACAGGGGACCCCCAATAGCAATCAGCCCCAGCATTTT
CASGQGTPNSNQPQHF
>TRBV10-3|TRBJ1-1|NA|TRBD1
TGTGCCATCAGTGGGTCCGGGACAGGGGGTAGGGAAGCTTTCTTT
CAISGSGTGGREAFF
>TRBV7-8|TRBJ2-1|once|NA
TGTGCCAGCAGCTTCGGTACAGGGATCTCCTACAATGAGCAGTTCTTC
CASSFGTGISYNEQFF
>TRBV30|TRBJ1-2|NA|NA
TGTGCCTGGAGTGTAACCCCCGGGGGGAGGAATGGTGGCTACACCTTC
CAWSVTPGGRNGGYTF
>TRBV4-2|TRBJ1-1|NA|TRBD1
TGTGCCAGCAGCCAAAAGACAGGGGTCGTGATGAACACTGAAGCTTTCTTT
CASSQKTGVVMNTEAFF
>TRBV30|TRBJ1-4|NA|TRBD1
TGTGCCTGGAGTAGGCAGGGGGTCGGGAAACTGTTTTTT
CAWSRQGVGKLFF
>TRBV28|TRBJ1-5|NA|NA
TGTGCCAGCAGTTTTATGGGGGCCCCCCATCAGCCCCAGCATTTT
CASSFMGAPHQPQHF
>TRBV5-1|TRBJ2-7|NA|NA
TGCGCCAGCAGCTTGGGTTTAAGACAGTTCCACGAGCAGTACTTC
CASSLGLRQFHEQYF
>TRBV25-1|TRBJ2-7|NA|TRBD2
TGTGCCAGCAGTGAATCGGGGGGGTGGTCCTACGAGCAGTACTTC
CASSESGGWSYEQYF
>TRBV10-2|TRBJ1-2|NA|NA
TGCGCCAGCAGTGGGTCAGGAGGAATCGGCTACACCTTC
CASSGSGGIGYTF
>TRBV7-9|TRBJ2-5|NA|NA
TGTGCCAGCAGCTACTCAAGCGCGGAGACCCAGTACTTC
CASSYSSAETQYF
>TRBV18|TRBJ1-5|few|NA
TGTGCCAGCTCCCCCCCCGGTGGCAATCAGCCCCAGCATTTT
CASSPPGGNQPQHF
>TRBV28|TRBJ2-1|once|TRBD2
TGTGCCAGCAGTATTCTAGCGGGAGTTTTCAATGAGCAGTTCTTC
CASSILAGVFNEQFF
>TRBV28|TRBJ2-3|NA|TRBD2
TGTGCCAGCAGCACAAGCTCCGTAGCGGGAGGGCCCGGTACGCAGTATTTT
CASSTSSVAGGPGTQYF
>TRBV27|TRBJ2-1|NA|TRBD2
TGTGCCAGCAGTCCCGAAGAGTTAGCGGGAGCGAGAGGTGAGCAGTTCTTC
CASSPEELAGARGEQFF
>TRBV28|TRBJ1-5|NA|NA
TGTGCCAGCAGTTCCAAACCTCGGACGGGGGGGTATTATCAGCCCCAGCATTTT
CASSSKPRTGGYYQPQHF
>TRBV5-1|TRBJ2-5|NA|TRBD1
TGCGCCAGCAGCCCAAGGACAGGGAGAGCGCAAGAGACCCAGTACTTC
CASSPRTGRAQETQYF
>TRBV29-1|TRBJ1-4|NA|NA
TGCAGCGTTGCCAGGGATTCTGAAAAACTGTTTTTT
CSVARDSEKLFF
>TRBV30|TRBJ2-1|NA|TRBD2
TGTGCCTGGAGCGGTGGTAGCGGGAGATATGAGCAGTTCTTC
CAWSGGSGRYEQFF
>TRBV2|TRBJ2-2|NA|NA
TGTGCCAGCAGTGAAGCGAGGGGACTCGGGGGCGGGGAGCTGTTTTTT
CASSEARGLGGGELFF
>TRBV3-1/TRBV3-2|TRBJ1-5|NA|NA
TGTGCCAGCAGCTCAGGGTCCTTGGCGTATGGCAATCAGCCCCAGCATTTT
CASSSGSLAYGNQPQHF
>TRBV2|TRBJ1-6|NA|TRBD1
TGTGCCAGCAGTGCGAGGACAGGGGGCTCACCCCTCCACTTT
CASSARTGGSPLHF
>TRBV6-4|TRBJ2-1|NA|NA
TGTGCCAGCAGTGACAACTCTCGGGATGAGCAGTTCTTC
CASSDNSRDEQFF
>TRBV18|TRBJ1-3|NA|NA
TGTGCCAGCTCAACAGGGACGGCTGGAAACACCATATATTTT
CASSTGTAGNTIYF
>TRBV9|TRBJ2-7|NA|NA
TGTGCCAGCAGCGTAGACAGGGTCGGATACGAGCAGTACTTC
CASSVDRVGYEQYF
>TRBV6-5|TRBJ2-7|NA|NA
TGTGCCAGCAGTACCCAGGTAGCGGCTCCCTACGAGCAGTACTTC
CASSTQVAAPYEQYF
>TRBV11-3|TRBJ2-3|NA|NA
TGTGTCAAAGCAGGTGGCAGCACAGATACGCAGTATTTT
CVKAGGSTDTQYF
>TRBV12-3/TRBV12-4|TRBJ1-4|NA|NA
TGTGCCAGCAGTTTAGGAGGAGGTGAAAAACTGTTTTTT
CASSLGGGEKLFF
>TRBV7-9|TRBJ1-6|once|NA
TGTGCCAGCAGCTTAGCGGCGGCCCCCCCCCTCCACTTT
CASSLAAAPPLHF
>TRBV6-2/TRBV6-3|TRBJ1-2|few|NA
TGTGCCAGCAGTCCCCCGTTTTGGGACTTCTATGGCTACACCTTC
CASSPPFWDFYGYTF
>TRBV19|TRBJ1-6|NA|NA
TGTGCCAGACCCAACAGTCATTCACCCCTCCACTTT
CARPNSHSPLHF
>TRBV27|TRBJ2-2|few|TRBD2
TGTGCCAGCAGTTTTGGCGGGAGGGCCATTCGTGGCCGGGAGCTGTTTTTT
CASSFGGRAIRGRELFF
>TRBV4-1|TRBJ1-2|NA|TRBD1
TGCGCCAGCAGCCAAGCTTTTGGGACAGGTGGCTACACCTTC
CASSQAFGTGGYTF
>TRBV14|TRBJ2-1|NA|TRBD2
TGTGCCAGCAGCCCACCGCTAGCGGGAGTCTTCGATGAGCAGTTCTTC
CASSPPLAGVFDEQFF
>TRBV28|TRBJ1-5|NA|NA
TGTGCCAGCAGGGGGCTGTATAGCAATCAGCCCCAGCATTTT
CASRGLYSNQPQHF
>TRBV19|TRBJ2-5|NA|TRBD2
TGTGCCAGTCGACTAGCGGGAGGTCCCCAAGAGACCCAGTACTTC
CASRLAGGPQETQYF
>TRBV11-2|TRBJ1-4|once|NA
TGTGCCAGCAGCTTTACAGGGAGTAGGGAAAAACTGTTTTTT
CASSFTGSREKLFF
>TRBV3-1/TRBV3-2|TRBJ2-3|NA|TRBD2
TGTGCCAGCAGCCGAAGACTAGCTTCAGATACGCAGTATTTT
CASSRRLASDTQYF
>TRBV20-1|TRBJ1-2|few|TRBD1
TGCAGTGCTAGTAGCCTGTCAGGGGGCGATGGCTACACCTTC
CSASSLSGGDGYTF
>TRBV7-9|TRBJ1-2|once|TRBD1
TGTGCCAGCAGCTTCCGGCAGGGGGATGGCTACACCTTC
CASSFRQGDGYTF
>TRBV7-2|TRBJ1-3|NA|NA
TGTGCCAGCAGCCCTGACAGGTTGGGAGGAAACACCATATATTTT
CASSPDRLGGNTIYF
>TRBV10-3|TRBJ1-5|NA|TRBD1
TGTGCCATCAGCGACCGGGACAGCCAGCCCCAGCATTTT
CAISDRDSQPQHF
>TRBV6-5|TRBJ2-7|many|NA
TGTGCCAGCAGCGAGAGTTCCGGGACACAGTACGAGCAGTACTTC
CASSESSGTQYEQYF
>TRBV19|TRBJ2-7|NA|TRBD2
TGTGCCAGTAGTACCAGGACTAGCGGGGCCCACTACGAGCAGTACTTC
CASSTRTSGAHYEQYF
>TRBV21-1|TRBJ1-4|NA|NA
TGTGCCAGCAGCAATGTTTTGGTGGGAGGTGAAAAACTGTTTTTT
CASSNVLVGGEKLFF
>TRBV25-1|TRBJ2-7|NA|NA
TGTGCCAGCAGTGAAGAGGGAGGAGTGTTTGCCTACGAGCAGTACTTC
CASSEEGGVFAYEQYF
>TRBV5-1|TRBJ1-2|once|TRBD1
TGCGCCAGCAGCTTGCTGGTCGGGACAGTTTATGGCTACACCTTC
CASSLLVGTVYGYTF
>TRBV2|TRBJ1-2|once|NA
TGTGCCAGCAGTGACAGGGCGAACTATGGCTACACCTTC
CASSDRANYGYTF
>TRBV7-9|TRBJ2-7|NA|TRBD2
TGTGCCAGCAGCTTAGGAGGACTAGCGGGAGGTACGAGCTCCTACGAGCAGTACTTC
CASSLGGLAGGTSSYEQYF
>TRBV5-5|TRBJ1-4|NA|NA
TGTGCCCACCACGCCGAGCGAGGGGGGGCAACTAATGAAAAACTGTTTTTT
CAHHAERGGATNEKLFF
>TRBV19|TRBJ2-1|NA|NA
TGTGCCAGTAACGACATGGGGGCCTCCTACAATGAGCAGTTCTTC
CASNDMGASYNEQFF
>TRBV11-2|TRBJ1-4|NA|TRBD1
TGTGCCAGCTCTATCGGGGACAGACTAATTAATGAAAAACTGTTTTTT
CASSIGDRLINEKLFF
>TRBV19|TRBJ2-1|NA|TRBD1
TGTGCCAGTAGGAGTGCCGGGACAGGGAGCAATGAGCAGTTCTTC
CASRSAGTGSNEQFF
>TRBV9|TRBJ1-1|NA|NA
TGTGCCAGCAGCGTAGGAGGCGGAAAAGCTTTCTTT
CASSVGGGKAFF